These 5 T cell receptor beta chains originate from one sample sequenced in a study of pediatric ulcerative colitis. During colonoscopy, one to two rectal pinch biopsies were collected. Sequencing used immunoSEQ multiplex PCR; TCRdb keeps in-frame clones, though not all of them. Of fewer than 30,000 clones in the sample, about 69% are singletons; the top ten hold around 7.8%. Specimen: gut tissue. These TCRs come from a boy aged 5-17 years with severe ulcerative colitis.

This clone appeared a few times. V and J are TRBV6-1 and TRBJ1-4; 7 bases are shared with TRBD1. Germline V gene lookup returns CDR1 MNHNS and CDR2 SASEGT. The length of the CDR3 is 16 residues. V dropped 2 bases and J dropped 4; count of bases not matched to a gene: 7. CDR3 in DNA: TGTGCCAGCAGTGAACGCCCGGGACAGCTTAATGAAAAACTGTTTTTT. Translation gives CASSERPGQLNEKLFF.

The J gene is TRBJ2-6, the V gene TRBV2; D remains unclear. Trimming pared 6 bases from V and 6 bases from J, leaving 6 bases between. This CDR3 contains 12 residues. Germline CDR1 and CDR2: SNHLY and FYNNEI. This CDR3 is CASRVMANVLTF. CDR3 bases: TGTGCCAGCAGGGTGATGGCCAACGTCCTGACTTTC.

The chain uses TRBV9 and TRBJ2-2; 9 positions match TRBD1. With 3 bases clipped from V and 8 bases from J, the junction kept 17 bases outside the gene matches. The CDR3 has 18 residues. Germline values: CDR1 SGDLS, CDR2 YYNGEE. CDR3 amino acids: CASSGDLRDRVDRGELFF. The CDR3 DNA follows: TGTGCCAGCAGCGGAGACTTACGGGACAGGGTTGATAGGGGGGAGCTGTTTTTT.

The chain links TRBV6-6 to TRBJ1-1, with a tentative D call TRBD1 (5 bases). V was cut by 4 bases and J by 4 bases, with 16 bases left in between. CDR3 length equals 15 residues. The germline V gene has CDR1 MNHNY and CDR2 SVGAGI (reference sequence). In DNA, the CDR3 is TGTGCCAGCAGTTTCGCCTACAGGAGGCCCACTGAAGCTTTCTTT. Translated: CASSFAYRRPTEAFF.

The V and J genes are TRBV29-1 and TRBJ2-7; the D gene is possibly TRBD1 (6 bases). V shed 0 bases and J shed 4 bases, with 16 bases lying between them. This CDR3 region has 15 residues. Per germline, CDR1 SQVTM and CDR2 ANQGSEA. The DNA for the CDR3 is TGCAGCGTTGAAGATTCGGCTGGCAGGGGATACGAGCAGTACTTC. Residues: CSVEDSAGRGYEQYF.